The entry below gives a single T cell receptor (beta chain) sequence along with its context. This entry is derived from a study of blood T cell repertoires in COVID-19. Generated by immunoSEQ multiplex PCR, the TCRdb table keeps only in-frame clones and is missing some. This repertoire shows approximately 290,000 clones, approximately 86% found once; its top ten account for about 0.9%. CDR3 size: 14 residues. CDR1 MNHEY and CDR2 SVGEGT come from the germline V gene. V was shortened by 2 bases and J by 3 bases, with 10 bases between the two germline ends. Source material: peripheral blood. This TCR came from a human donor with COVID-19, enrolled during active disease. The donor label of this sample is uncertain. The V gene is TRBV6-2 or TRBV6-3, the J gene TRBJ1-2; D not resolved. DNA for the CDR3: TGTGCCAGCAGTTACGGGGAGGGCGACTATGGCTACACCTTC. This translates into CASSYGEGDYGYTF.